The present TCR beta chain was sequenced within a study of cytomegalovirus exposure and HLA in healthy donors (dated by TCRdb to about 2017). Some background on the complete study: According to a later analysis, one platform produced both the roughly 120 validation repertoires and the approximately 670 repertoires of the first cohort. The aim of the study was to test whether cataloging public T cell receptors could identify signatures of past pathogen exposure. In addition to the first cohort of 650 to 800 subjects, a separate validation cohort of around 110 different subjects was used. To predict cytomegalovirus infection status, the study combined high-throughput TCR immunosequencing, statistical association of individual TCRs with disease status, and machine learning.

Libraries were constructed by the immunoSEQ multiplex PCR assay. From the authors' description of their analysis: A statistical classification framework was developed to diagnose cytomegalovirus status using the catalog of TCR beta chain sequences. Not all clones reach the TCRdb copy of this immuneACCESS table, which keeps in-frame sequences only. Checked studies attribute under half of the gap to unresolved V genes and leave the rest unexplained. That table gives V, J and clone size, and the DNA gave D and trimming. Present in this sample are about 130,000 clones, approximately 92% of which were seen just once. The leading ten clones occupy about 1.1% of the sample. What the work shows at the level of the full study, not this receptor alone: All 110 or so repertoires were used to score co-occurrence in the validation cohort in a later analysis, because that analysis had no HLA typing for the cohort. Most TCR sequences were seen in very few donors, while some public TCRs were found in many individuals. The authors suggested that the approach could potentially be extended to other disease states and immunological phenotypes. The classifier was reported to diagnose cytomegalovirus status with high specificity and sensitivity in both the original and validation cohorts. In vitro tests confirmed that a few of the cytomegalovirus-associated TCR beta chains recognize cytomegalovirus antigens. Of the cluster scores, approximately 95% were above 0 in a later analysis, which found that TCRs clustered in the first cohort also tended to co-occur in the 120 validation repertoires. In the study, around 150 TCR beta chains were listed as associated with cytomegalovirus.

As regards this clone: Its recognized antigen is unknown. No much larger clone exists at a distance of one base, and base qualities are not known.

CDR1 and CDR2 are drawn from the germline V gene: SQVTM, ANQGSEA. For this chain, trimming is 1 base at the V end and 7 bases at the J end, and the number of junction bases without a gene match is 7. From its cysteine to its phenylalanine, the CDR3 spans 15 amino acids. Of all the DNA, just the CDR3 is kept, 45 bases in frame from base 1. The donors were included in the validation cohort of over a hundred subjects, a group kept apart from the roughly 690-subject first cohort. Sequenced input: PBMCs. Recombination joined TRBV29-1 with TRBJ2-1, with 10 bases matching TRBD2. This receptor was taken from a woman aged 18 to 35 in good health and CMV-seronegative. The CDR3 here reads CSVEGTAGGMNEQFF. The nucleotide sequence is TGCAGCGTTGAAGGGACAGCGGGAGGGATGAATGAGCAGTTCTTC.